The following is a T cell receptor beta chain sequence with its context. The assay was immunoSEQ multiplex PCR, and TCRdb's table has in-frame clones only and misses some. The repertoire holds about 56,000 clones, with approximately 80% as singletons. The record originates from a study of blood T cell repertoires in COVID-19. The CDR3 is 15 residues long. V dropped 2 bases and J dropped 4; count of bases not matched to a gene: 7. Per the germline V gene, CDR1 is SGDLS and CDR2 is YYNGEE. The sequenced sample was peripheral blood. The receptor was isolated from a woman older than 75 with acute or convalescent COVID-19. The rearrangement links TRBV9 to TRBJ1-2, with TRBD1 matching 8 bases. In DNA form, the CDR3 reads TGTGCCAGCAGCGTTTCCCAGGGGGCGACCTATGGCTACACCTTC. Translating gives CASSVSQGATYGYTF.